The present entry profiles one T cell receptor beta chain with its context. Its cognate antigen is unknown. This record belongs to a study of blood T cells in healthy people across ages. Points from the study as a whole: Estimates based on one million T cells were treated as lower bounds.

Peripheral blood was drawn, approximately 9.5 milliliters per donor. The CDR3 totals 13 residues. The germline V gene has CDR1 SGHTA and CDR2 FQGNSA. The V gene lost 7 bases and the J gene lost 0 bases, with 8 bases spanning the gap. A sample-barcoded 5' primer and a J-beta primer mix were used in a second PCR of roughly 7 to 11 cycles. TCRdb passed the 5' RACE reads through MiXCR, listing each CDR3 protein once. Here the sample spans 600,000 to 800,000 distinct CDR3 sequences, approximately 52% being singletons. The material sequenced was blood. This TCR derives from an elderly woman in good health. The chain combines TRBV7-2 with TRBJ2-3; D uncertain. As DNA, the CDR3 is TGTGCCAGCATCCCATCAAGCACAGATACGCAGTATTTT. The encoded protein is CASIPSSTDTQYF.